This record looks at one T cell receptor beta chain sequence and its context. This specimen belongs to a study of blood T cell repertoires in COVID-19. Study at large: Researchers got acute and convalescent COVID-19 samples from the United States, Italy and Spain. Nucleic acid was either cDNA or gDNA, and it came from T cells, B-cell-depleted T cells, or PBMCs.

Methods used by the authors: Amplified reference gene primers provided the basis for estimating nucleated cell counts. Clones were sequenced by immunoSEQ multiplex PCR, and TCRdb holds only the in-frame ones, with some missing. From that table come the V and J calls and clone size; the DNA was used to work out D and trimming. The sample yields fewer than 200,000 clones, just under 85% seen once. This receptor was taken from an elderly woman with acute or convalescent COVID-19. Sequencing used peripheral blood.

CDR3 sequence reads: CASSSTGNPYEQYF. The CDR3 DNA reads as TGTGCCAGCAGCTCAACAGGGAACCCCTACGAGCAGTACTTC. The chain has TRBV7-9 and TRBJ2-7; the D gene is possibly TRBD1 (6 bases). Germline assignment: CDR1 SEHNR and CDR2 FQNEAQ (reference sequence). The CDR3 totals 14 residues. V shed 4 bases and J shed 2 bases, with 12 bases lying between them.